Sequencing of this T cell receptor (beta chain) was carried out in a study of shared clonotypes between healthy human individuals. Looked up from germline, CDR1 is SGHNT and CDR2 is YENEEA. CDR3 length: 13 amino acids. V lost 1 base, J lost 12 bases, and 13 bases lay in between. Authors' processing steps: From ImmunoSEQ came sequences covering only the junction and carrying no quality scores, so filtering differed. The repertoire was sequenced with immunoSEQ multiplex PCR; TCRdb's copy has only in-frame clones and lacks some. That table is the source of V, J and clone size, and D and trimming were worked out from the DNA. The repertoire consists of hundreds of thousands of clones, with around 97% occurring once and the leading ten covering around 0.06%.

The sample was naive CD4+ T cells sorted from blood. Subset reported: CD45RA+ positively selected. The sequence derives from a woman aged 30 to 39 in good health. This chain uses TRBV11-3 with TRBJ2-1, with D unclear. The CDR3 loop is CASSLVPESWQFF. The CDR3 DNA follows: TGTGCCAGCAGCTTAGTACCCGAATCGTGGCAGTTCTTC. The variable domain in full, with the rest retrieved from reference TRBV11-3 and TRBJ2-1, is EAGVVQSPRYKIIEKKQPVAFWCNPISGHNTLYWYLQNLGQGPELLIRYENEEAVDDSQLPKDRFSAERLKGVDSTLKIQPAELGDSAVYLCASSLVPESWQFFGPGTRLTVL.